This is a list of T cell receptor beta chains from one sample in a study of T cell repertoires in cytomegalovirus infection. These TCRs' antigens remain unknown. In TCRdb, the reads were re-called with MiXCR into one record per CDR3 protein. The sample yields around 570,000 distinct CDR3 sequences, almost 40% seen once. This material consisted of cultured PBMCs, taken from culture after CMV antigen stimulation. These receptor sequences come from a human donor in good health (CMV status not recorded). Some clones in this sample may be carry-over from other donors' samples. Each CDR3 is given with its conserved first and last residue. D genes are given only for firm matches. Size values are once, few and many counts, or a class for expanded clones, and some rows have none.

J gene,clone size,D gene,V gene,CDR3 DNA,CDR3 protein
TRBJ2-2,few,.,TRBV19,TGTGCCAGTAGTACGGCTAGGTGGCTTGGTCGTGACCCCCCCGGGGAGCTGTTTTTT,CASSTARWLGRDPPGELFF
TRBJ1-4,.,.,TRBV2,TGTGCCAGCTTGAAGGCCGAGGCTAATGAAAAACTGTTTTTT,CASLKAEANEKLFF
TRBJ2-1,.,.,TRBV7-2,TGTGCCAGCAGCACACAGGGCGGTGAGCAGTTCTTC,CASSTQGGEQFF
TRBJ2-5,few,TRBD2,TRBV7-2,TGTGCCAGCAGACAGCGGGAGGGGGAGACCCAGTACTTC,CASRQREGETQYF
TRBJ1-6,.,TRBD1,TRBV5-3,TGTGCCAGCAGCCCATTTAGGACAGGGGGCCATAATTCACCCCTCCACTTT,CASSPFRTGGHNSPLHF
TRBJ1-6,.,.,TRBV25-1,TGTGCCAGCATACAGGGCAACTCACCCCTCCACTTT,CASIQGNSPLHF
TRBJ2-5,.,.,TRBV6-2/TRBV6-3,TGTGCCAGCAGTTACTCCCATGAGAAGACCCAGTACTTC,CASSYSHEKTQYF
TRBJ2-1,.,TRBD2,TRBV12-3/TRBV12-4,TGTGCCAGCACCCGACTAGCGGCAACCTACAATGAGCAGTTCTTC,CASTRLAATYNEQFF
TRBJ1-5,few,.,TRBV19,TGTGCCAGTAGCCTGGACGGGGGGGCGAGGCAGCCCCAGCATTTT,CASSLDGGARQPQHF
TRBJ2-7,once,.,TRBV6-6,TGTGCCAGCAGTTACACCCTGCCCGGGGGGCAGTACTTC,CASSYTLPGGQYF
TRBJ2-4,.,TRBD2,TRBV2,TGTGCCAGCAGTGGGCTAGCGGCTAAAAACATTCAGTACTTC,CASSGLAAKNIQYF
TRBJ2-1,few,.,TRBV6-2/TRBV6-3,TGTGCCAGCAGTTCAGCGGTATTAGATTGGTGTGAGCAGTTCTTC,CASSSAVLDWCEQFF
TRBJ2-3,.,.,TRBV11-3,TGTTCCAGCTCTCGGGGGTCGGGCACAGATACGCAGTATTTT,CSSSRGSGTDTQYF
TRBJ1-1,few,.,TRBV12-3/TRBV12-4,TGTGCCAGCAGTCTTAGGCCGGGACGAAACACTGAAGCTTTCTTT,CASSLRPGRNTEAFF
TRBJ2-3,once,.,TRBV12-3/TRBV12-4,TGTGCCAGCAGTCCTGTGGGGTATCAAAGGAATACGCAGTATTTT,CASSPVGYQRNTQYF
TRBJ1-2,.,.,TRBV19,TGTGCCAGTTCGCGGACAGCTTCTATGGGTGACTACACCTTC,CASSRTASMGDYTF
TRBJ2-3,.,.,TRBV4-3,TGCGCCAGCAGCCAAGGTGGCTCCACAGATACGCAGTATTTT,CASSQGGSTDTQYF